These 2 T cell receptor beta chains were sequenced from one sample in a study of T-cell reconstitution after alpha-beta-depleted transplantation in children. The TCRbeta library incorporated unique molecular identifiers. In TCRdb, the PCR reads were re-called with MiXCR into one record per CDR3 protein. The table has about 200,000 distinct CDR3 sequences, about a sixth seen once. The source was PBMCs, mostly from graft donor cells, collected 360 days after TCRalphabeta/CD19-depleted stem cell transplant. The receptors were sampled from a male patient under 10 years old who had a stem cell transplant for acute lymphoblastic leukemia, so the T cells may come from the graft donor.

This clonotype was observed a few times. V gene TRBV5-5 combines with J gene TRBJ2-7; 8 nucleotides align to TRBD1. The germline gives CDR1 SGHKS, CDR2 YYEKEE (reference sequence). The V gene end was trimmed by 5 bases and the J gene end by 2 bases; junction bases not matched to a gene: 6. The CDR3 has 14 residues. CDR3 protein: CASRTSGGPYEQYF. CDR3 in DNA: TGTGCCAGCAGAACCTCAGGGGGCCCCTACGAGCAGTACTTC.

In its sample, this clonotype was seen many times. This sequence joins TRBV15 and TRBJ1-5, with 9 bases aligning to TRBD1. The V gene end was trimmed by 1 base and the J gene end by 4 bases; junction bases not matched to a gene: 2. The CDR3 is made up of 15 amino acids. Germline CDR1 and CDR2: LNHNV and YYDKDF (reference sequence). CDR3 in amino acids: CATSRAGTGNQPQHF. In DNA, the CDR3 is TGTGCCACCAGCAGAGCCGGGACAGGGAATCAGCCCCAGCATTTT.